This T cell receptor beta chain was captured in a study of cytomegalovirus exposure and HLA in healthy donors. Findings of the study overall: The study put 160 or so TCR beta chains on its list as cytomegalovirus-associated. Later analysis suggested most CMV-associated TCR beta chains were HLA-restricted. Certain indistinguishable V segments, among them TRBV6-2 and TRBV6-3, were excluded. Solely CMV serostatus was available to characterize immune exposure.

V lost 3 bases and J lost 1, with 16 bases in between. Germline V gene data show CDR1 as MNHEY and CDR2 as SMNVEV (reference sequence). The CDR3 is 17 residues long. With 60 Vbeta and 13 Jbeta primers, the PCR was carried out. Assay: immunoSEQ multiplex PCR; the TCRdb copy retains only in-frame clones and omits some. The data contain about 120,000 clones, 77% of them seen just once; the ten biggest clones take up 11%. This clone has just one count. Its antigen is currently unknown. The receptor's source is a man aged 35 to 55 in good health and CMV-seropositive. The sample comprised PBMCs. The chain employs TRBV27 and TRBJ1-5; D is perhaps TRBD1 (5 bases). CDR3 DNA: TGTGCCAGCAGTTTTACGGGTGCGGGACGAAGCAATCAGCCCCAGCATTTT. It translates to CASSFTGAGRSNQPQHF.